The clone carrying this TCR beta chain occurred many times. These data belong to a study of identical twins. Per germline, CDR1 SQVTM and CDR2 ANQGSEA. This CDR3 has 14 residues. Trimming removed 3 bases from V and 3 bases from J, with 11 bases in between. TCRdb processed the 5' RACE reads anew with MiXCR; each CDR3 protein has one entry. The repertoire holds about 300,000 distinct CDR3 sequences, with more than 9% as singletons. The data also belong to a second study, concerning yellow fever vaccine responses in identical twins.

The origin of this receptor is a woman younger than 30 in good health. Sample: CD8+ T cells sorted from blood. J is TRBJ2-2 and V is TRBV29-1; D gene unclear. This CDR3 reads CSVEAEPHTGELFF. CDR3 bases: TGCAGCGTTGAGGCAGAGCCCCACACCGGGGAGCTGTTTTTT.